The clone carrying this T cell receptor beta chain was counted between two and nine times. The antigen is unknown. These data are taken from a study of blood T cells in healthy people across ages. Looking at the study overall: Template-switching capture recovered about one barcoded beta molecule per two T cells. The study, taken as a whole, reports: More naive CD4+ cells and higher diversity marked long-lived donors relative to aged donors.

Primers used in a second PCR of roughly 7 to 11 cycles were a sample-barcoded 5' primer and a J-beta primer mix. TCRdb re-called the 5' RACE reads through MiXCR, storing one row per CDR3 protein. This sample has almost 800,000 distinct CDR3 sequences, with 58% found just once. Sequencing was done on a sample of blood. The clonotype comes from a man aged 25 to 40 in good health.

The CDR3 region is CASSLEGGEAFF. In nucleotides, the CDR3 is TGTGCCAGCAGCTTAGAGGGGGGTGAAGCTTTCTTT. The J gene is TRBJ1-1, the V gene TRBV7-9, with D perhaps TRBD1 (6 bases). Germline loops: CDR1 SEHNR, CDR2 FQNEAQ (reference sequence). Trimming took 1 base from V and 7 from J, leaving 7 bases between them. The CDR3 sequence is 12 residues long.